The T cell receptor beta chain described here comes from a study of blood T cell repertoires in COVID-19. The V gene lost 4 bases and the J gene lost 1 base, with 13 bases spanning the gap. Germline V gene sequence: CDR1 LGHNA, CDR2 YNFKEQ. The CDR3 loop spans 16 amino acids. Method: immunoSEQ multiplex PCR; TCRdb's copy keeps in-frame clones and lacks some. Of around 200,000 clones in the sample, about 81% are singletons; the top ten hold 9.2%. The chain combines TRBV4-2 with TRBJ2-2; weak D call: TRBD2 (6 bases). Specimen: PBMCs or T cells enriched from blood (not recorded which). This sequence was found in a man aged 35 to 55 who had recovered from COVID-19. Here the CDR3 DNA reads TGTGCCAGCAGCCGTAACGGAGGGCGGAACACCGGGGAGCTGTTTTTT. Encoded protein: CASSRNGGRNTGELFF.